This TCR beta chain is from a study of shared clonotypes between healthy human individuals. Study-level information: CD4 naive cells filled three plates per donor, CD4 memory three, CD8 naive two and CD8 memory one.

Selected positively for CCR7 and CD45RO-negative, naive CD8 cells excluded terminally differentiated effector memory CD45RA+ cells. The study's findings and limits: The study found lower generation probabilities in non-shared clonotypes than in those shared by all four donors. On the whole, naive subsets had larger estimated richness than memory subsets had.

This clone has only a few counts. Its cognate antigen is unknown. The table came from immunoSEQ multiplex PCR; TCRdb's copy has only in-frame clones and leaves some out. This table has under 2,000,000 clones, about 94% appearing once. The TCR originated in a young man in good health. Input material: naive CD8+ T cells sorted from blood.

In DNA, the CDR3 is TGTGCCAGCAGCAAAGTGAAGGGGAAGGGCGGCTCTGGAAACACCATATATTTT. Its protein product is CASSKVKGKGGSGNTIYF. The rearrangement joins TRBV21-1 to TRBJ1-3; the table's D gene call, TRBD1, was not cross checked with the DNA. TRBV21-1 is a pseudogene locus. This CDR3 contains 18 residues.